This TCR beta chain was found in a study of cytomegalovirus exposure and HLA in healthy donors. CDR3 length equals 17 residues. With 6 bases clipped from V and 3 bases from J, the junction kept 14 bases outside the gene matches. Per germline, CDR1 GTSNPN and CDR2 SVGIG (reference sequence). It was with 60 Vbeta and 13 Jbeta primers that the PCR ran. The repertoire was sequenced with immunoSEQ multiplex PCR; TCRdb's copy has only in-frame clones and lacks some. The repertoire table contains some 120,000 clones. Comments on this clone: Its target is unknown.

Findings and caveats of the study: Versus the approximately 700-donor mean, an Asian-associated ancestry cluster reportedly showed fewer N-insertions in a later analysis. When the data were analyzed later, several of the most significant clusters appeared to be linked to common viral pathogens.

The chain couples TRBV30 to TRBJ1-1; TRBD1 matches at 12 bases. Sequenced material: PBMCs. This TCR was recovered from a man between 18 and 35 years old in good health and CMV-seronegative. The CDR3 loop is CACLGGQGASKYTEAFF. The CDR3 DNA is TGTGCCTGTTTGGGGGGACAGGGGGCCTCAAAGTACACTGAAGCTTTCTTT.